The sequence of this TCR beta chain was determined in a study of tissue T cells after allogeneic stem cell transplantation. The CDR3 covers 14 residues. The germline V gene encodes CDR1 KGHPV and CDR2 FQNQEV (reference sequence). Trimming shortened V by 6 bases and J by 0 bases, and 9 bases separated the two germline ends. Time point specified: mouse harvest day 14 after allogeneic transplant. Tail vein injection delivered 10^7 T-cell-depleted bone marrow cells and 10^6 splenic CD5+ T cells. Produced via immunoSEQ multiplex PCR; TCRdb's table is partial and in-frame only. Of 5,500 to 6,000 clones in the sample, 45% were seen once. This clone is judged medium-sized. The genes are named according to mouse. The CDR3 end lies 1 residue beyond the end of the read and is filled in from the germline J gene.

Sequenced: gut tissue. The rearrangement joins TRBV26 to TRBJ1-3, with D maybe TRBD1 (5 bases). The clonotype was recovered from a female BALB/c mouse given C57BL/6 T cells with graft-versus-host disease after an allogeneic hematopoietic cell transplant. Incomplete CDR3 DNA: TGTGCCAGCAGGCCCGACAGTTCTGGAAATACGCTCTAT. Protein sequence: CASRPDSSGNTLY. In full, the CDR3 is CASRPDSSGNTLYF.